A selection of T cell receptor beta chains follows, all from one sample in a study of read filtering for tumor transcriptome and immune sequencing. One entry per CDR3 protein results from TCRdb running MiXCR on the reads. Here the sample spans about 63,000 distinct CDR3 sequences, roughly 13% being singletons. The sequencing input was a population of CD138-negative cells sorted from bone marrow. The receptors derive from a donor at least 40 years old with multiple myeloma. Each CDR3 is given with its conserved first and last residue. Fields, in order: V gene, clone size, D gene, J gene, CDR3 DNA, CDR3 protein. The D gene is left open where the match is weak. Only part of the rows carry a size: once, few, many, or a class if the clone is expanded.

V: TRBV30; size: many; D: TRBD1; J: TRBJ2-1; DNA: TGTGCCTGGAGGGACAGGGGGTTTTACAATGAGCAGTTCTTC; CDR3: CAWRDRGFYNEQFF
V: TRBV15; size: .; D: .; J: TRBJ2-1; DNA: TGTGCCACCAGCAGCGGTATAGATGTAGAGCAGCTCTTC; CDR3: CATSSGIDVEQLF
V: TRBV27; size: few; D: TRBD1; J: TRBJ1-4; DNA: TGTGCCAGCAGTCCAAACAGGGGATGGAATGAAAAACTGTTTTTT; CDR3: CASSPNRGWNEKLFF
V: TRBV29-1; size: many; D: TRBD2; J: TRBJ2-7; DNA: TGCAGCGTTGAAGATTCGACAGGGCCGGGACTAGCGGGAGTCTACGAGCAGTACTTC; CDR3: CSVEDSTGPGLAGVYEQYF
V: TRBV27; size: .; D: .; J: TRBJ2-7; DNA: TGTGCCAGCAGTTCACTTGGGGGCTTCTCCTACGAGCAGTACTTC; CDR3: CASSSLGGFSYEQYF
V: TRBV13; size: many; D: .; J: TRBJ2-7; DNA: TGTGCCAGCAGCGCCGACTACGAGCAGTACTTC; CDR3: CASSADYEQYF
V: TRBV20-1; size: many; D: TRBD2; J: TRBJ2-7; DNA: TGCAGTGCTAGAGATGTTAGCGGGAGTTCATACGAGCAGTACTTC; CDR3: CSARDVSGSSYEQYF
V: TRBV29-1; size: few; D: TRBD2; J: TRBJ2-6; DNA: TGCAGCGTCGGGGGGAGCTCTGGGGCCAACGTCCTGACTTTC; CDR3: CSVGGSSGANVLTF
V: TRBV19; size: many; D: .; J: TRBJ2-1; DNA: TGTGCCAGCCGAAGGACCGGTCTTGAACAGTTCTTC; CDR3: CASRRTGLEQFF
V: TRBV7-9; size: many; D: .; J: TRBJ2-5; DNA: TGTGCCAGCAGCTTAGCGTGGACAGATCAAGAGACCCAGTACTTC; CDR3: CASSLAWTDQETQYF
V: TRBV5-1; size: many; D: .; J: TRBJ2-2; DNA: TGCGCCAGCAGCACATACACCGGGGAGCTGTTTTTT; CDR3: CASSTYTGELFF
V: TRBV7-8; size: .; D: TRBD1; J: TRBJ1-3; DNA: TGTGCCAGCAGCTTGGGTGCAGGGGGCGGCTCTGGAAGCACCATATATTTT; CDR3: CASSLGAGGGSGSTIYF
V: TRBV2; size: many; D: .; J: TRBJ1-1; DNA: TGTGCCAGCAGTGCTTCCAGGGTGAACACTGAAGCTTTCTTT; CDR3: CASSASRVNTEAFF
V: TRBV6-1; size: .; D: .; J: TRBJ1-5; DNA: TGTGCCAGCAGGCCCACCGGGAATCAGCCCCAGCATTTT; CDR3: CASRPTGNQPQHF
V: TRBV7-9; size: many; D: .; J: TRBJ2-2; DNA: TGTGCCAGCAGCTTTATCCTGAACACCGGGGAGCTGTTTTTT; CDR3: CASSFILNTGELFF
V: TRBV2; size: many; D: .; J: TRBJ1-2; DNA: TGTGCCAGCAGTGAAGCCGGTGGGCGCTATGGCTACACCTTC; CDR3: CASSEAGGRYGYTF
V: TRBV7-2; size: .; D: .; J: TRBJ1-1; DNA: TGTGCCAGCAGCCCGACAGTGAACACTGAAGCTTTCTTT; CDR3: CASSPTVNTEAFF
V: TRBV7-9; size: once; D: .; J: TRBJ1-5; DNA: TGTGCCAGCAGTCCCCGGGGATCGGGGAATCAGCCCCAGCATTTT; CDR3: CASSPRGSGNQPQHF
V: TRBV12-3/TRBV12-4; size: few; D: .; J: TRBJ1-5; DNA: TGTGCCAGCAGTTTGACCCTGGGCAATCAGCCCCAGCATTTT; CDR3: CASSLTLGNQPQHF
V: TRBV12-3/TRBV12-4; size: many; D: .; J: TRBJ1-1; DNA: TGTGCCAGCAGTTTAGGGGCCGAAGTGTACACTGAAGCTTTCTTT; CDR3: CASSLGAEVYTEAFF
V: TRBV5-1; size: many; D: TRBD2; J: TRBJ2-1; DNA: TGCGCCAGCAGCGTTGGACTTACTAGCGGGAGGGCTCGTGAGCAGTTCTTC; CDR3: CASSVGLTSGRAREQFF
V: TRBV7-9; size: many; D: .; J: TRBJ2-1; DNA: TGTGCCAGCAGCTTCTTGACTGTGAGCTCCTACAATGAGCAGTTCTTC; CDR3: CASSFLTVSSYNEQFF
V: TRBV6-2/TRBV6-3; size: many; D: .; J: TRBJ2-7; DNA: TGTGCCAGCAGTTCCCCCCGAGATCAAAAGCGGTGGGAGCAGTACTTC; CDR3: CASSSPRDQKRWEQYF
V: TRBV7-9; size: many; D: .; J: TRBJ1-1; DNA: TGTGCCAGCAGCGGGGGGTGGAACACTGAAGCTTTCTTT; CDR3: CASSGGWNTEAFF